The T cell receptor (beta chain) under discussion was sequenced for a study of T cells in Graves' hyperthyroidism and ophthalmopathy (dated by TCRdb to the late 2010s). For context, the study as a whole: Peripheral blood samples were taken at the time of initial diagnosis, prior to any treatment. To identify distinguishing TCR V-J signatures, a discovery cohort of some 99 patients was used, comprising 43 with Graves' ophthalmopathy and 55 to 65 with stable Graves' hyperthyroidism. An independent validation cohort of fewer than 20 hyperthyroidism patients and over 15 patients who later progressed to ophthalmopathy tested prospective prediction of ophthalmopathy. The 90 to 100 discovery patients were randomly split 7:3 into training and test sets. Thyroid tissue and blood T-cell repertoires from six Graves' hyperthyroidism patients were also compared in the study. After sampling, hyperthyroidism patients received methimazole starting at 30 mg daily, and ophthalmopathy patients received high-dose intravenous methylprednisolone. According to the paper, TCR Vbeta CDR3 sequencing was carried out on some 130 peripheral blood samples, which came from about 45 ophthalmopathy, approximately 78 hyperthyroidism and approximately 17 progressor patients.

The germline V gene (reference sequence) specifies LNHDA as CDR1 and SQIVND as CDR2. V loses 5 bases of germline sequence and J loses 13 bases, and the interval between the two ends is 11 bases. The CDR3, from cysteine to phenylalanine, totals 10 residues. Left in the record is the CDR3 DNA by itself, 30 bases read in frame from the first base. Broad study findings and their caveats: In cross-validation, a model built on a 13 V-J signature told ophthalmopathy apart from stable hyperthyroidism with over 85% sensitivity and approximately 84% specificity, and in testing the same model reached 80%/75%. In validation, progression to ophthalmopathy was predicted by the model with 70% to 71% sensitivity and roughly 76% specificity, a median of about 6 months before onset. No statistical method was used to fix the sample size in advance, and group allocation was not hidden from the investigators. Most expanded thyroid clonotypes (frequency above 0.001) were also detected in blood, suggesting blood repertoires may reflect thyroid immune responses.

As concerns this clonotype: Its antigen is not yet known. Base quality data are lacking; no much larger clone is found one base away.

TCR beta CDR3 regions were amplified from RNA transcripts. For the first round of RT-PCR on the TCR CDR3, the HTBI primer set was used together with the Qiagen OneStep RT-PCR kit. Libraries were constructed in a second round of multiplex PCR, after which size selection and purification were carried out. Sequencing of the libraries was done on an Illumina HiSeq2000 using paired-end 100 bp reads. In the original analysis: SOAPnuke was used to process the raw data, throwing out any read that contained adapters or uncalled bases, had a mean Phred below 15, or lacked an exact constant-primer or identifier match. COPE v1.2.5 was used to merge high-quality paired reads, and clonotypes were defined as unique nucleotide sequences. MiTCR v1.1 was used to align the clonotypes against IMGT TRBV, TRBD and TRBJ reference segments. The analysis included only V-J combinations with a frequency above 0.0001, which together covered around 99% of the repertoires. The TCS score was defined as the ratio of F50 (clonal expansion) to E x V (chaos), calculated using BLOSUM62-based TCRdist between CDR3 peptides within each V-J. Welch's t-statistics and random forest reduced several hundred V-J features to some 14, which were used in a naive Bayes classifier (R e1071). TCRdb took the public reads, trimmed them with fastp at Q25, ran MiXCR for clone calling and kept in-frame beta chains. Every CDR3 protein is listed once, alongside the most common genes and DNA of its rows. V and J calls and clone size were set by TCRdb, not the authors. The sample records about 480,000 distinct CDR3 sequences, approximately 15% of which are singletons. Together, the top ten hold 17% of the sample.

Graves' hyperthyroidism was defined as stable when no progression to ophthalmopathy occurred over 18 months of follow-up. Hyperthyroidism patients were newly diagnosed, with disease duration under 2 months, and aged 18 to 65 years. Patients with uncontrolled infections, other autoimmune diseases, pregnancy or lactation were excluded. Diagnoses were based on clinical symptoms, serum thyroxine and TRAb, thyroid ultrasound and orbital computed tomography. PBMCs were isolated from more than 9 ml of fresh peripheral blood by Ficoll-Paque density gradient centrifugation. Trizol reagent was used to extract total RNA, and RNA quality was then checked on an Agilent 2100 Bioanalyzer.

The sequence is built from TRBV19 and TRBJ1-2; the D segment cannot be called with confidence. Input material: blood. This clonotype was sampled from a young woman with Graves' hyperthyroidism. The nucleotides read TGTGCCAGTAGTGCGGACTCTCCCACCTTC. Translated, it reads CASSADSPTF.